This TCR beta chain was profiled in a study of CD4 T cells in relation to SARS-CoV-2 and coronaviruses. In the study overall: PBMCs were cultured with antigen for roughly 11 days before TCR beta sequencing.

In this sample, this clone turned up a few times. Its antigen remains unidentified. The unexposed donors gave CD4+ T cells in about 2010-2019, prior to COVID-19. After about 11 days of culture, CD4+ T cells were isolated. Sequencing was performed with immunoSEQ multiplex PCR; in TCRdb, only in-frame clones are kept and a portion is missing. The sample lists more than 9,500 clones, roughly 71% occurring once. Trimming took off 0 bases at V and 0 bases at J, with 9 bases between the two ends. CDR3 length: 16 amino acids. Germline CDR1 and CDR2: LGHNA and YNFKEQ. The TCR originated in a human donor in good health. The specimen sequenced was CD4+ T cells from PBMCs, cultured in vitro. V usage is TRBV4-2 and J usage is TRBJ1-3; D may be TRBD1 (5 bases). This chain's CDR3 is CASSQDYRISGNTIYF. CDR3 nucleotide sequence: TGTGCCAGCAGCCAAGATTACAGGATCTCTGGAAACACCATATATTTT.